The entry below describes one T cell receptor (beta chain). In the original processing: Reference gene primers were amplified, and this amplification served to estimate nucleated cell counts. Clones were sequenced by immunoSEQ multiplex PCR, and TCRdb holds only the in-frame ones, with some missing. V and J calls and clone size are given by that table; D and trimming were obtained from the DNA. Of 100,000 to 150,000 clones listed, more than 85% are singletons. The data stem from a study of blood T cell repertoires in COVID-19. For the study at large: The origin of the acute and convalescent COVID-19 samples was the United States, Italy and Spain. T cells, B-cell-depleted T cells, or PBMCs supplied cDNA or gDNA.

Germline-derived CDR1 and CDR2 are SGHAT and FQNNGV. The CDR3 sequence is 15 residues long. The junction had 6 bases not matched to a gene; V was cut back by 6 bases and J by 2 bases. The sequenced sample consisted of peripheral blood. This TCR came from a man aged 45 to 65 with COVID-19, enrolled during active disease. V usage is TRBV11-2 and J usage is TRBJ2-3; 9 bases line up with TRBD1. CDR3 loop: CASRPGQGPTDTQYF. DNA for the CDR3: TGTGCCAGCAGACCGGGACAGGGTCCCACAGATACGCAGTATTTT.